This is a list of T cell receptor beta chains from one sample in a study of OX40 agonist ivuxolimab in advanced cancers. Only in-frame clones appear in the TCRdb table, and some are missing; sequencing was by immunoSEQ multiplex PCR. Of fewer than 70,000 clones listed, about 89% are singletons. The sample was CD4+ or CD8+ T cells sorted from blood, taken in a trial of the OX40 agonist ivuxolimab. These receptors were obtained from an adult with an advanced solid tumor such as melanoma, head and neck, liver or kidney cancer. Each CDR3 is given with its conserved first and last residue. A D gene is named only where the DNA matches it firmly.

>TRBJ2-1|TRBV9|17|TRBD2
TGTGCCAGCAGCGAGGCACCCGGGACTAGCCTTGGCCATGAGCAGTTCTTC
CASSEAPGTSLGHEQFF
>TRBJ1-1|TRBV21-1|14|.
TGTGCCAGCAGCAGTCCTCAGGGTAACACTGAAGCTTTCTTT
CASSSPQGNTEAFF
>TRBJ1-6|TRBV15|16|.
TGTGCCACAAAGCGAGTCCAGTCGGGGAATAATTCACCCCTCCACTTT
CATKRVQSGNNSPLHF
>TRBJ2-5|TRBV29-1|14|TRBD2
TGCAGCGTTGAGGAGCGGGGGGGCCGGGAGACCCAGTACTTC
CSVEERGGRETQYF
>TRBJ2-3|TRBV2|16|TRBD1
TGTGCCAGCAGTGATCCGGGACAGGCTTTCACAGATACGCAGTATTTT
CASSDPGQAFTDTQYF
>TRBJ2-5|TRBV4-1|17|TRBD2
TGCGCCAGCAGCCAAGGGGTCGGGTCTAGCGGGACGGAGACCCAGTACTTC
CASSQGVGSSGTETQYF
>TRBJ1-2|TRBV6-1|15|.
TGTGCCAGCAGTGAACTTTATTCCAGGGAGCATGGCTACACCTTC
CASSELYSREHGYTF
>TRBJ2-7|TRBV6-6|13|TRBD1
TGTGCCAGCAGTGATACAGGGGTCCACGAGCAGTACTTC
CASSDTGVHEQYF
>TRBJ2-1|TRBV6-5|15|TRBD2
TGTGCCAGCAGTTACTCGTCGCGGGGGAGTAATGAGCAGTTCTTC
CASSYSSRGSNEQFF
>TRBJ1-5|TRBV28|14|TRBD1
TGTGCCAGTAGCCGGGACAGCGTAAATCAGCCCCAGCATTTT
CASSRDSVNQPQHF
>TRBJ1-2|TRBV14|17|TRBD1
TGTGCCAGCAGCCAAGATTTGGGGACAGAGACCTCCTATGGCTACACCTTC
CASSQDLGTETSYGYTF
>TRBJ2-3|TRBV11-2|14|.
TGTGCCAGCAGCTTGTACGGGGCCGCAGATACGCAGTATTTT
CASSLYGAADTQYF
>TRBJ1-2|TRBV7-9|14|TRBD1
TGTGCCAGCAGACACACCGGGACAGCCTATGGCTACACCTTC
CASRHTGTAYGYTF
>TRBJ1-1|TRBV11-2|13|.
TGTGCCAGCAGCTTAACAGGGAACACTGAAGCTTTCTTT
CASSLTGNTEAFF
>TRBJ2-1|TRBV7-9|16|.
TGTGCCAGCAGCTCAATACAGGGCTTCCCTTACAATGAGCAGTTCTTC
CASSSIQGFPYNEQFF
>TRBJ2-3|TRBV28|16|TRBD2
TGTGCCAGCAGGCTACTTAGGGAGGGTAGCACAGATACGCAGTATTTT
CASRLLREGSTDTQYF
>TRBJ2-7|TRBV5-8|14|TRBD2
TGTGCCAGCAGCTTGTACGGGGGGAGCTACGAGCAGTACTTC
CASSLYGGSYEQYF
>TRBJ2-2|TRBV2|14|.
TGTGCCAGCCGGGGGACAGTAAACACCGGGGAGCTGTTTTTT
CASRGTVNTGELFF